Following are 24 T cell receptor beta chains from one sample sequenced in a study of T cells in localized non-small cell lung cancer. This table comes from immunoSEQ multiplex PCR, and its TCRdb copy is limited to in-frame clones, with some not included. The sample lists about 77,000 clones; about 88% were seen once. The specimen comprised peripheral blood, sampled before any cancer treatment. The receptor set was obtained from a woman aged 40-69 years with stage I squamous cell lung carcinoma.

The genes are TRBV19 and TRBJ1-2; D is ambiguous. This CDR3 has 15 residues. The germline CDR1 and CDR2 sequences are LNHDA and SQIVND (reference sequence). Trimming removed 0 bases at V and 4 bases at J, with 12 bases between. In nucleotides, the CDR3 is TGTGCCAGTAGTATAGAAGGGAGGAGGTCCTATGGCTACACCTTC. Protein: CASSIEGRRSYGYTF.

The chain uses TRBV5-4 and TRBJ2-7, with D maybe TRBD2 (6 bases). Germline lookup yields CDR1 SGHNT and CDR2 YYREEE (reference sequence). The CDR3 is 16 amino acids. The V gene lost 0 bases and the J gene lost 7 bases, with 20 bases spanning the gap. CDR3 in amino acids: CASSLAGTATLREQYF. DNA of the CDR3: TGTGCCAGCAGCTTGGCCGGGACTGCCACCTTAAGGGAGCAGTACTTC. Combining the CDR3 with reference TRBV5-4 and TRBJ2-7 gives the whole variable domain ETGVTQSPTHLIKTRGQQVTLRCSSQSGHNTVSWYQQALGQGPQFIFQYYREEENGRGNFPPRFSGLQFPNYSSELNVNALELDDSALYLCASSLAGTATLREQYFGPGTRLTVT.

CDR3 nucleotides: TGCAGCGTTGAAGATCCCGGGACAGGACTACCGGAGACCCAGTACTTC. Its protein is CSVEDPGTGLPETQYF. The V and J genes are TRBV29-1 and TRBJ2-5; 8 bases are shared with TRBD1. The CDR3 has 16 residues. From germline, CDR1 is SQVTM and CDR2 ANQGSEA. Trimming removed 0 bases from V and 5 bases from J; junction bases left unmatched: 11.

The chain carries TRBV6-5 and TRBJ2-2; D is undetermined. Germline V gene data show CDR1 as MNHEY and CDR2 as SVGAGI. The germline V and J ends were trimmed by 6 bases and 1 base, with 9 bases remaining between them. This CDR3 has 14 residues. The CDR3 here is CASSPPKNTGELFF. CDR3 in DNA: TGTGCCAGCAGCCCCCCAAAGAACACCGGGGAGCTGTTTTTT.

The rearrangement uses TRBV19 and TRBJ1-5, with TRBD1 matching 7 bases. The junction had 6 bases not matched to a gene; V was cut back by 7 bases and J by 6 bases. The CDR3 has 13 residues. Germline loops: CDR1 LNHDA, CDR2 SQIVND (reference sequence). The CDR3, as DNA: TGTGCCAGTACCAACCGGGACAGTCAGCCCCAGCATTTT. This translates into CASTNRDSQPQHF.

The chain combines TRBV6-1 with TRBJ1-1; 8 bases match TRBD1. Germline V gene lookup returns CDR1 MNHNS and CDR2 SASEGT. The CDR3 runs to 13 residues. V lost 5 bases to trimming and J lost 8 bases; unmatched junction nucleotides: 7. The CDR3 here is CASSPRTGWEAFF. In DNA form, the CDR3 reads TGTGCCAGCAGTCCTCGGACAGGGTGGGAAGCTTTCTTT.

This clone was detected only once. This chain uses TRBV6-5 with TRBJ1-4, with D possibly matching TRBD1 (6 bases). Looked up from germline, CDR1 is MNHEY and CDR2 is SVGAGI. The CDR3 consists of 15 residues. V shed 0 bases and J shed 6 bases, with 11 bases lying between them. CDR3 DNA sequence: TGTGCCAGCAGTTACTCGCCAGGGGCAGATGAAAAACTGTTTTTT. It translates to CASSYSPGADEKLFF.

This clone was seen only once. This rearrangement joins TRBV27 to TRBJ2-5, with D tentatively TRBD1 or TRBD2 (7 bases each). V gave up 1 base and J gave up 3 bases, with 12 bases separating them. CDR1 is MNHEY, CDR2 SMNVEV, per germline (reference sequence). The CDR3 consists of 15 residues. The CDR3 bases are TGTGCCAGCAGTTTATACGCAGGGGGGGAAGAGACCCAGTACTTC. It codes for CASSLYAGGEETQYF.

This chain joins TRBV30 and TRBJ1-2, with 8 bases aligning to TRBD1. CDR1 and CDR2 from the germline V gene are GTSNPN and SVGIG (reference sequence). The CDR3 has 14 amino acids. The J segment lost 6 bases and the V segment lost 1 base, leaving 7 bases of the junction unmatched. This CDR3 is CAWSGRTGFNGYTF. The DNA for the CDR3 is TGTGCCTGGAGTGGGCGGACAGGGTTTAATGGCTACACCTTC.

This chain connects TRBV15 to TRBJ2-7, with D perhaps TRBD1 or TRBD2 (5 bases each). Looked up from germline, CDR1 is LNHNV and CDR2 is YYDKDF (reference sequence). V lost 0 bases, J lost 7 bases, and 19 bases lay in between. The CDR3 is 16 amino acids. As DNA, the CDR3 is TGTGCCACCAGCAGAGAGGGACGAGGTCAGCCGGCGGAGCAGTACTTC. It yields the protein CATSREGRGQPAEQYF. The whole variable domain, remainder taken from reference TRBV15 and TRBJ2-7, is DAMVIQNPRYQVTQFGKPVTLSCSQTLNHNVMYWYQQKSSQAPKLLFHYYDKDFNNEADTPDNFQSRRPNTSFCFLDIRSPGLGDTAMYLCATSREGRGQPAEQYFGPGTRLTVT.

This sequence joins TRBV2 and TRBJ1-1; a possible D gene is TRBD1 (5 bases). V was pared by 2 bases and J by 0 bases, with 10 bases between. Germline CDR1 reads SNHLY; CDR2 reads FYNNEI. The CDR3 is 15 residues long. The CDR3 DNA reads as TGTGCCAGCAGTGAAAACGTAGGGGTGAACACTGAAGCTTTCTTT. This gives the protein CASSENVGVNTEAFF.

The chain is built from TRBV6-5 and TRBJ1-1; D is undetermined. Germline V CDR1 and CDR2: MNHEY, SVGAGI. V was clipped by 2 bases and J by 1 base, with 5 bases between them. The CDR3 loop spans 13 amino acids. The CDR3 DNA sequence: TGTGCCAGCAGTTACAGTCGGAACACTGAAGCTTTCTTT. Encoded protein: CASSYSRNTEAFF.

The rearrangement joins TRBV4-1 to TRBJ2-2; 9 nucleotides align to TRBD1. Germline V lookup: CDR1 MGHRA, CDR2 YSYEKL. The CDR3 length is 17 residues. After removal of 1 base from V and 5 bases from J, the junction contained 8 bases not matched to a gene. The CDR3 loop reads CASSQVIQGAGTGELFF. Here the CDR3 DNA reads TGCGCCAGCAGCCAAGTCATACAGGGGGCTGGGACCGGGGAGCTGTTTTTT.

The genes are TRBV5-1 and TRBJ2-1; the D call may be TRBD1 or TRBD2 (6 bases each). V lost 0 bases, J lost 9 bases, and 13 bases lay in between. Germline V gives CDR1 SGHRS, CDR2 YFSETQ. CDR3 length: 14 residues. CDR3: CASSLDGGQVEQFF. The CDR3 nucleotides are TGCGCCAGCAGCTTGGACGGGGGCCAGGTTGAGCAGTTCTTC.

This clone was observed a handful of times. V usage is TRBV2 and J usage is TRBJ2-3; 15 nucleotides agree with TRBD2. This CDR3 region has 15 residues. The V gene end was trimmed by 7 bases and the J gene end by 7 bases; junction bases not matched to a gene: 6. The germline V gene has CDR1 SNHLY and CDR2 FYNNEI. The CDR3 nucleotides are TGTGCCAGCATAAAAGGGACTAGCGGGGGGTATACGCAGTATTTT. This gives the protein CASIKGTSGGYTQYF. Based on the CDR3 plus reference TRBV2 and TRBJ2-3, the full variable domain is EPEVTQTPSHQVTQMGQEVILRCVPISNHLYFYWYRQILGQKVEFLVSFYNNEISEKSEIFDDQFSVERPDGSNFTLKIRSTKLEDSAMYFCASIKGTSGGYTQYFGPGTRLTVL.

V and J are TRBV18 and TRBJ1-1; D call uncertain. V dropped 4 bases and J dropped 7 bases, with 10 bases sitting between them. This CDR3 region has 12 residues. The V gene's germline CDR1 is KGHSH and CDR2 LQKENI. CDR3 in amino acids: CASSQGMGEAFF. The CDR3 DNA reads as TGTGCCAGCTCACAGGGAATGGGTGAAGCTTTCTTT.

The chain has TRBV30 and TRBJ2-1; 11 nucleotides line up with TRBD2. The CDR3 extends over 14 amino acids. The germline gives CDR1 GTSNPN, CDR2 SVGIG (reference sequence). The V gene end was trimmed by 5 bases and the J gene end by 3 bases; junction bases not matched to a gene: 3. The CDR3 here is CAWVTSGGYNEQFF. CDR3 DNA sequence: TGTGCCTGGGTAACTAGCGGGGGCTACAATGAGCAGTTCTTC.

This chain links TRBV30 with TRBJ2-5, with TRBD2 identical over 8 bases. J was trimmed by 0 bases and V by 5 bases; bases with no gene match: 8. This CDR3 is built from 15 residues. Germline V CDR1 and CDR2: GTSNPN, SVGIG (reference sequence). The CDR3 spells CAWDVGGAYQETQYF. The CDR3 nucleotides are TGTGCCTGGGACGTCGGGGGGGCATACCAAGAGACCCAGTACTTC.

The rearrangement links TRBV11-2 to TRBJ2-5; 7 bases are shared with TRBD1. CDR3 length: 13 residues. Germline trimming cut 5 bases from V and 3 bases from J; bases unmatched to any gene: 3. Germline V lookup: CDR1 SGHAT, CDR2 FQNNGV. CDR3 bases: TGTGCCAGCAGCCAGGGGGACGAAGAGACCCAGTACTTC. Protein: CASSQGDEETQYF.

This chain links TRBV2 with TRBJ1-1; a weak D match, TRBD1 (5 bases). The CDR3 extends over 14 amino acids. V was pared by 4 bases and J by 5 bases, with 14 bases between. Germline V CDR1 and CDR2: SNHLY, FYNNEI. CDR3 sequence reads: CASSASGTLTEAFF. The CDR3 DNA reads as TGTGCCAGCAGTGCATCTGGGACCCTAACTGAAGCTTTCTTT. Supplemented by reference TRBV2 and TRBJ1-1, the full variable domain reads EPEVTQTPSHQVTQMGQEVILRCVPISNHLYFYWYRQILGQKVEFLVSFYNNEISEKSEIFDDQFSVERPDGSNFTLKIRSTKLEDSAMYFCASSASGTLTEAFFGQGTRLTVV.

The V gene is TRBV5-6, the J gene TRBJ1-2; weak D call: TRBD1 (5 bases). V was cut by 1 base and J by 6 bases, with 19 bases left in between. CDR1 is SGHDT, CDR2 YYEEEE, per germline. There are 16 residues in the CDR3. CDR3 amino acids: CASSLWGVGFVNGYTF. In DNA form, the CDR3 reads TGTGCCAGCAGCTTGTGGGGGGTTGGATTCGTAAATGGCTACACCTTC.

The V and J genes are TRBV9 and TRBJ2-1; TRBD1 matches at 7 bases. Per germline, CDR1 SGDLS and CDR2 YYNGEE. J gave up 3 bases and V 0 bases, and 3 bases lay outside the gene matches. The CDR3 runs 15 residues. CDR3 sequence reads: CASSVADRVYNEQFF. The CDR3 DNA is TGTGCCAGCAGCGTAGCTGACAGGGTCTACAATGAGCAGTTCTTC.

This clone is a singleton in its sample. The gene calls are TRBV27 and TRBJ1-1, with 11 positions matching TRBD1. The length of the CDR3 is 16 residues. Per the germline V gene, CDR1 is MNHEY and CDR2 is SMNVEV (reference sequence). J lost 0 bases, V lost 5 bases, and 5 bases had no gene match. The CDR3 bases are TGTGCCAGCAGTCCGGACAGGGGGCTAATGAACACTGAAGCTTTCTTT. It encodes CASSPDRGLMNTEAFF.

The J gene is TRBJ2-7, the V gene TRBV29-1; 7 bases are a match to TRBD1. Germline trimming cut 3 bases from V and 2 bases from J; bases unmatched to any gene: 4. In germline, CDR1 is SQVTM, CDR2 ANQGSEA. The CDR3 length is 13 residues. CDR3: CSVEDRRTYEQYF. The CDR3 region has the DNA TGCAGCGTTGAGGACAGGAGAACCTACGAGCAGTACTTC.